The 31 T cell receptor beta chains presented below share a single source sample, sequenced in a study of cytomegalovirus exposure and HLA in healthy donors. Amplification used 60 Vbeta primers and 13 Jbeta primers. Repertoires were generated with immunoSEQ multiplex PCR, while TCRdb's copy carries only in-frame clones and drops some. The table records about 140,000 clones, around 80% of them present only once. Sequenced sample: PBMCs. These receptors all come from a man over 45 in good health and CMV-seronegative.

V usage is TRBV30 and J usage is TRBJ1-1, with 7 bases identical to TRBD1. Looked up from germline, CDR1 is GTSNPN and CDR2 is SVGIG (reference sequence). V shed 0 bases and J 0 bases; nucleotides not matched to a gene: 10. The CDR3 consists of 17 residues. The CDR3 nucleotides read TGTGCCTGGAGTGTGCCCAGGGGGGATCTTATGAACACTGAAGCTTTCTTT. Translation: CAWSVPRGDLMNTEAFF. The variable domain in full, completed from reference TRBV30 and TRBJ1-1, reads SQTIHQWPATLVQPVGSPLSLECTVEGTSNPNLYWYRQAAGRGLQLLFYSVGIGQISSEVPQNLSASRPQDRQFILSSKKLLLSDSGFYLCAWSVPRGDLMNTEAFFGQGTRLTVV.

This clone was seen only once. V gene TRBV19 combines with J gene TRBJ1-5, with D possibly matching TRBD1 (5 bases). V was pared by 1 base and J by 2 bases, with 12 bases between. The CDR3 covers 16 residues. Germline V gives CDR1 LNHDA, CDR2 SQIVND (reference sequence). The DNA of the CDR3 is TGTGCCAGTAGTATAGTAGGGGCCTCGGGCAATCAGCCCCAGCATTTT. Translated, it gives CASSIVGASGNQPQHF.

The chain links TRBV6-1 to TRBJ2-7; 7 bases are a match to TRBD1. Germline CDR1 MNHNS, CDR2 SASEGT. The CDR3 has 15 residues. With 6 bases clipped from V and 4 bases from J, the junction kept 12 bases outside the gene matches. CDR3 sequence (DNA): TGTGCCAGCAGCACCGGACAGGCGGGCTGGTACGAGCAGTACTTC. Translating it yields CASSTGQAGWYEQYF.

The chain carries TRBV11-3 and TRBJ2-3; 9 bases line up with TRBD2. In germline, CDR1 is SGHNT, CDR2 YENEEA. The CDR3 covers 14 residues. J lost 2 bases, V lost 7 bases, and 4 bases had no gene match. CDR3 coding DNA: TGTGCCAGCATGCGGACTAGCGTCACAGATACGCAGTATTTT. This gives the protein CASMRTSVTDTQYF.

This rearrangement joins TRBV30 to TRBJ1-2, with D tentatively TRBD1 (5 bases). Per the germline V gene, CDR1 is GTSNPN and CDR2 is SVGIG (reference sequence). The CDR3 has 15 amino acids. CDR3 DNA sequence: TGTGCTTTCCTCGGGGCGGAGGTAGCGGACTATGGCTACACCTTC. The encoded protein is CAFLGAEVADYGYTF.

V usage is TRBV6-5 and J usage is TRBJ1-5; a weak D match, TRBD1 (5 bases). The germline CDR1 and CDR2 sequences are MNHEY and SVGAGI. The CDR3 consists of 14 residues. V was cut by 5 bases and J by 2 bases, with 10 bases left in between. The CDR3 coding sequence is TGTGCCAGCAGTACAGGTCTCGGCAATCAGCCCCAGCATTTT. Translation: CASSTGLGNQPQHF.

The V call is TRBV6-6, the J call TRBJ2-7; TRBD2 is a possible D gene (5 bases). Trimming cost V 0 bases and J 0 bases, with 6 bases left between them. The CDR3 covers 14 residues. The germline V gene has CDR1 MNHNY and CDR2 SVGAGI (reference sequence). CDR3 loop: CASSYSTSSYEQYF. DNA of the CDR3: TGTGCCAGCAGTTACTCCACTAGCTCCTACGAGCAGTACTTC.

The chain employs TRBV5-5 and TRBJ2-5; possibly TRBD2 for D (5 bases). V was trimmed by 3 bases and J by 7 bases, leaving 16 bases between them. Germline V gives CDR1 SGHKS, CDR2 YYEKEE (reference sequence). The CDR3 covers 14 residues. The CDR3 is CASSSYEGELTQYF. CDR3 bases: TGTGCCAGCAGCTCATACGAGGGAGAGTTGACCCAGTACTTC.

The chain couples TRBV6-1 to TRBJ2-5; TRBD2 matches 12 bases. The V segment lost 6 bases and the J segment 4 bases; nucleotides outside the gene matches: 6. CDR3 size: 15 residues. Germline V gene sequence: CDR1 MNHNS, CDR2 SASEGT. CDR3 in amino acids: CASSASGGASETQYF. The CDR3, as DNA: TGTGCCAGCAGCGCTAGCGGGGGGGCATCAGAGACCCAGTACTTC.

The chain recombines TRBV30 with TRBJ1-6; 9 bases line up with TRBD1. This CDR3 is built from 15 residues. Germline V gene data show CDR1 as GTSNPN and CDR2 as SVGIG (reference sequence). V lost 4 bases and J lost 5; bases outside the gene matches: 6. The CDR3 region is CAWIRDRVDNSPLHF. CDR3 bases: TGTGCCTGGATCCGGGACAGGGTTGATAATTCACCCCTCCACTTT.

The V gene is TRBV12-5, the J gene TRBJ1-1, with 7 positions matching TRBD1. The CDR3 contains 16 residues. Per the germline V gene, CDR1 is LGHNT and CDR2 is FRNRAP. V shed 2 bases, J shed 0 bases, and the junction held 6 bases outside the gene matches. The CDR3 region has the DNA TGTGCTAGTGGTTTGAGACAGGGCTCCTTGAACACTGAAGCTTTCTTT. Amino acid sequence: CASGLRQGSLNTEAFF.

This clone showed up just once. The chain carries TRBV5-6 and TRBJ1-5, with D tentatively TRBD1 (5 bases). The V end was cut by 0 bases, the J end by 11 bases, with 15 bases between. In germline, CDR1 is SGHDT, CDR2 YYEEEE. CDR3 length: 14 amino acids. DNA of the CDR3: TGTGCCAGCAGCTTGGGTCAGGGCCGTGGGGCCCAGCATTTT. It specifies CASSLGQGRGAQHF. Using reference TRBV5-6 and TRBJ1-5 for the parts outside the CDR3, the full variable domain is DAGVTQSPTHLIKTRGQQVTLRCSPKSGHDTVSWYQQALGQGPQFIFQYYEEEERQRGNFPDRFSGHQFPNYSSELNVNALLLGDSALYLCASSLGQGRGAQHFGDGTRLSIL.

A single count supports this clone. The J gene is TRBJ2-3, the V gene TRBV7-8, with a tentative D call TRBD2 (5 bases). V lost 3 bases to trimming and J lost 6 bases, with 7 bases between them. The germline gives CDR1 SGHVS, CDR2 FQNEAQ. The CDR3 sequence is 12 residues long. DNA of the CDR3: TGTGCCAGCAGCTTTGGGAGCGATACGCAGTATTTT. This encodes CASSFGSDTQYF.

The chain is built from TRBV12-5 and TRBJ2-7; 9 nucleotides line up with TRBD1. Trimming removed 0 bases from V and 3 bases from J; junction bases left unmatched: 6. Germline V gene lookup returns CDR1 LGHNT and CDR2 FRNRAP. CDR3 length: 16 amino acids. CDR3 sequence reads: CASGLVQGTGFYEQYF. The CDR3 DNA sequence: TGTGCTAGTGGTTTGGTACAGGGGACAGGGTTCTACGAGCAGTACTTC.

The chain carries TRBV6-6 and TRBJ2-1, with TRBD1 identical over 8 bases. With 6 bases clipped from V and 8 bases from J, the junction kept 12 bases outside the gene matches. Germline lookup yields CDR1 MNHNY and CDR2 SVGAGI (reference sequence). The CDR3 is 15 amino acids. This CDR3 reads CASSSGRGRSDEQFF. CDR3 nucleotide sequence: TGTGCCAGCAGCAGCGGCAGGGGGCGTTCCGATGAGCAGTTCTTC.

In DNA form, the CDR3 reads TGTGCCAACAGACCTCAGGGGGCGGTCTATGGCTACACCTTC. Its translation: CANRPQGAVYGYTF. The chain has TRBV6-6 and TRBJ1-2; 8 bases match TRBD1. The V gene end was trimmed by 10 bases and the J gene end by 4 bases; junction bases not matched to a gene: 11. This CDR3 has 14 residues. Germline CDR1 reads MNHNY; CDR2 reads SVGAGI (reference sequence).

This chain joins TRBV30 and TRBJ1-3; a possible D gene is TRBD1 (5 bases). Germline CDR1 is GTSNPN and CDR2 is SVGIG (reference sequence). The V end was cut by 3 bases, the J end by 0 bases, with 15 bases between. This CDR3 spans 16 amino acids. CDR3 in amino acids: CAWRVAGTFSGNTIYF. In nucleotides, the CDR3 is TGTGCCTGGAGGGTCGCTGGGACTTTCTCTGGAAACACCATATATTTT.

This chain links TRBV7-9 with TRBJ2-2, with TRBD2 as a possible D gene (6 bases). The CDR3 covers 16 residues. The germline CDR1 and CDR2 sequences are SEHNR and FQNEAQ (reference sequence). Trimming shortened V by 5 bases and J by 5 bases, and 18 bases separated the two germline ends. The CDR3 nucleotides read TGTGCCAGCAGCCTGGCGGGACCGACTGGGACCGGGGAGCTGTTTTTT. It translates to CASSLAGPTGTGELFF.

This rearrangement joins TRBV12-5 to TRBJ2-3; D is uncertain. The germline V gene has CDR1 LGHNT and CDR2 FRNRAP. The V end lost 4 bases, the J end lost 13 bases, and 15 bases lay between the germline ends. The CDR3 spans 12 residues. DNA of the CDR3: TGTGCTAGTGGTTCCCTCGAGATCTTGGAGTATTTT. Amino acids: CASGSLEILEYF.

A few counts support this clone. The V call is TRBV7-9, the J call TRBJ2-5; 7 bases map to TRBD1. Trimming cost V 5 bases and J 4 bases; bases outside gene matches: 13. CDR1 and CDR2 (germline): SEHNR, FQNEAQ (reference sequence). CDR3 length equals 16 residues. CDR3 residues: CASSRQGQLIIETQYF. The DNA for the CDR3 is TGTGCCAGCAGCCGACAGGGACAGCTGATCATAGAGACCCAGTACTTC.

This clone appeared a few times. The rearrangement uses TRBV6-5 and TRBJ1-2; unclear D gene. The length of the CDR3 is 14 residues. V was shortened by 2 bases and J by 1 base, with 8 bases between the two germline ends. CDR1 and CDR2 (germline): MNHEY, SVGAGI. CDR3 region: CASSYRGSNYGYTF. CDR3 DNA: TGTGCCAGCAGTTACCGAGGGAGTAACTATGGCTACACCTTC.

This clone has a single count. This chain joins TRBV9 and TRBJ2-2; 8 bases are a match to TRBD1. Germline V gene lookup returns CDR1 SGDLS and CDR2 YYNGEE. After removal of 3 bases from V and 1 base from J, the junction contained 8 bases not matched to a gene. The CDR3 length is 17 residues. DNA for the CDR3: TGTGCCAGCAGCGCCGACCCCGGACAGGGGAACACCGGGGAGCTGTTTTTT. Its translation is CASSADPGQGNTGELFF.

CDR3 protein: CARCVRNTDTQYF. CDR3 in DNA: TGTGCCCGCTGTGTGCGGAACACAGATACGCAGTATTTT. The chain joins TRBV5-3 to TRBJ2-3, with D unclear. TRBV5-3 is given ORF status, its function remaining uncertain. The CDR3 totals 13 residues. V lost 10 bases to trimming and J lost 2 bases, with 14 bases between them.

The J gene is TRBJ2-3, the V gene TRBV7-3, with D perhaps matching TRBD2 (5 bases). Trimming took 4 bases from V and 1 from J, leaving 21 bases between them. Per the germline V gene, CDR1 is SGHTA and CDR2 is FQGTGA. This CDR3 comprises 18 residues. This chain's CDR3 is CASSSPGGSGGGTDTQYF. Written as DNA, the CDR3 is TGTGCCAGCAGCTCTCCCGGCGGATCCGGAGGAGGCACAGATACGCAGTATTTT.

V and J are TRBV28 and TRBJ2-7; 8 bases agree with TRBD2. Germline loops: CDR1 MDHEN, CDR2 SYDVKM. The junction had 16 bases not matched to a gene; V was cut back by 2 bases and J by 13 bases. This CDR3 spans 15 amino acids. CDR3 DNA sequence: TGTGCCAGCAGTTTAGCCCCCGGGACTAGGGATAGGGCTTACTTC. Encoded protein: CASSLAPGTRDRAYF.

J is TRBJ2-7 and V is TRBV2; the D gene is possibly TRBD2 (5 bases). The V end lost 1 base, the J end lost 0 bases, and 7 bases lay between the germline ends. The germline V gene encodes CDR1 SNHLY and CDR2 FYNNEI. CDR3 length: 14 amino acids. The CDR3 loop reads CASSEERGSYEQYF. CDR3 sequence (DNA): TGTGCCAGCAGTGAAGAACGGGGCTCCTACGAGCAGTACTTC.

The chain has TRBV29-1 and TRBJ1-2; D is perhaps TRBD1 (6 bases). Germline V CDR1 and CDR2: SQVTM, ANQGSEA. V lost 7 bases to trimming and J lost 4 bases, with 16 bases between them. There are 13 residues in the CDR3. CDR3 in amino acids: CSALTGSGYGYTF. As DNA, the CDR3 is TGCAGCGCACTGACAGGCTCGGGCTATGGCTACACCTTC. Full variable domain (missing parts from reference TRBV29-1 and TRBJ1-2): SAVISQKPSRDICQRGTSLTIQCQVDSQVTMMFWYRQQPGQSLTLIATANQGSEATYESGFVIDKFPISRPNLTFSTLTVSNMSPEDSSIYLCSALTGSGYGYTFGSGTRLTVV.

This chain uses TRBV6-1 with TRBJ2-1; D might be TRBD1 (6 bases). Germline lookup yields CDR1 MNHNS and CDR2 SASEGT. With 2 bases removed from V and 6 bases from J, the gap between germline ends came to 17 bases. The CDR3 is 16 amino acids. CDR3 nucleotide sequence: TGTGCCAGCAGTGAACCCGGACAGAGGAGTACCAATGAGCAGTTCTTC. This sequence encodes CASSEPGQRSTNEQFF.

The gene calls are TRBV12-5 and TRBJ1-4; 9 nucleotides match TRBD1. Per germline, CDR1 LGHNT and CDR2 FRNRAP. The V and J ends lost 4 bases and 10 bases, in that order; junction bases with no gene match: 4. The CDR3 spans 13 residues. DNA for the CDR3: TGTGCTAGTGGTTCGGTGACAGGGGGAAAACTGTTTTTT. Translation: CASGSVTGGKLFF. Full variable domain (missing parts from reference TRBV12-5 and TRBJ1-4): DARVTQTPRHKVTEMGQEVTMRCQPILGHNTVFWYRQTMMQGLELLAYFRNRAPLDDSGMPKDRFSAEMPDATLATLKIQPSEPRDSAVYFCASGSVTGGKLFFGSGTQLSVL.

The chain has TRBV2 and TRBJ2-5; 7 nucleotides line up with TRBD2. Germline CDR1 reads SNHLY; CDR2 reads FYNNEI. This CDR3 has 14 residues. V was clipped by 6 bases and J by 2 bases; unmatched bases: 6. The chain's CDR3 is CASRGLSSQETQYF. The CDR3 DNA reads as TGTGCCAGCAGGGGACTAAGCAGTCAAGAGACCCAGTACTTC.

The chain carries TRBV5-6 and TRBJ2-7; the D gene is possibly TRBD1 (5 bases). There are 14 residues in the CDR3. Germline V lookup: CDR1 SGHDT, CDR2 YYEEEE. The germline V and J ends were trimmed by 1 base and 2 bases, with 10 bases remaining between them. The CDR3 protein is CASSLMSGTYEQYF. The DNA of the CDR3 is TGTGCCAGCAGCTTGATGTCAGGGACCTACGAGCAGTACTTC.